This T cell receptor (beta chain) emerged from a study of glioma-infiltrating T cells after dendritic cell vaccination. V trimming: 5 bases; J trimming: 5 bases; junction bases outside the gene matches: 6. The germline CDR1 and CDR2 sequences are MNHEY and SVGAGI. The length of the CDR3 is 14 residues. Up to about 2 ug genomic DNA was used for TCRB CDR3 amplification. The method was immunoSEQ multiplex PCR; TCRdb's version includes in-frame clones alone and lacks a portion of them. The data hold 25,000 to 35,000 clones, with roughly 90% observed a single time. The genes are TRBV6-5 and TRBJ2-5; 9 positions match TRBD2. The specimen was blood, collected before dendritic cell vaccination. The receptor comes from a human donor with glioblastoma. CDR3 amino acids: CASSVLAGGETQYF. In nucleotides, the CDR3 is TGTGCCAGCAGTGTACTAGCGGGCGGGGAGACCCAGTACTTC.